The following is a TCR beta chain sequence with its context. Antigen unknown. The source of the sample is a study of shared clonotypes between healthy human individuals. Study-level points and caveats: Generally, naive subsets came out with larger estimated richness than memory subsets. Only blood was sampled; tissue repertoires likely differ.

All participating donors were Caucasian adults from Nashville, Tennessee. Assay: immunoSEQ multiplex PCR; the TCRdb copy retains only in-frame clones and omits some. The data show roughly 2 million clones, with under 97% seen just once and more than 0.1% held by the top ten. The sequence was obtained from a man aged 18 to 35 in good health. Material for sequencing was naive CD4+ T cells sorted from blood. This sample's subset: CD45RA+ positively selected.

As DNA, the CDR3 is TGTGCCAGCAGCCCTTGGGGGCCTATCTACGAGCAGTACTTC. It codes for CASSPWGPIYEQYF. The V and J genes are TRBV11-2 and TRBJ2-7, with D maybe TRBD1 (6 bases). Per germline, CDR1 SGHAT and CDR2 FQNNGV. V lost 5 bases and J lost 3, with 14 bases in between. This CDR3 contains 14 residues.